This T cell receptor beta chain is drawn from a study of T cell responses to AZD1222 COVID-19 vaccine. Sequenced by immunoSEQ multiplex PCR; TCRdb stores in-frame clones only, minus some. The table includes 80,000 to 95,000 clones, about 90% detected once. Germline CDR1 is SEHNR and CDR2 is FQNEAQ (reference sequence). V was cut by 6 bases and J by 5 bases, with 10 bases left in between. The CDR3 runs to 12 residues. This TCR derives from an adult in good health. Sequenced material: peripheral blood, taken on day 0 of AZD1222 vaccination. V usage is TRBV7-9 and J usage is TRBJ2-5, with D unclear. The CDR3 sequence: CASRDLGETQYF. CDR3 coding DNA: TGTGCCAGCAGAGATCTGGGGGAGACCCAGTACTTC. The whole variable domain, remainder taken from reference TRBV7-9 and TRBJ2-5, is DTGVSQNPRHKITKRGQNVTFRCDPISEHNRLYWYRQTLGQGPEFLTYFQNEAQLEKSRLLSDRFSAERPKGSFSTLEIQRTEQGDSAMYLCASRDLGETQYFGPGTRLLVL.